Described below is a single TCR beta chain sequence and its context. Its antigen is not identified. This entry comes from a study of vaccination and CD4 T cells after COVID-19. The treatment was: roughly 10-day PBMC culture with coronavirus spike peptide pools or control peptides (ViraFEST assay). Overall study findings and caveats: It was observed that, in convalescent patients, a median about 86% of reactive clones arose only post-vaccination.

The study sequenced cultured CD4+ T cell DNA using the Oncomine TCR Beta short-read assay. TCRdb called the PCR reads again in MiXCR, with one record for every CDR3 protein. The data show about 15,000 distinct CDR3 sequences, around 53% seen once. The sequence was obtained from a human donor who had recovered from COVID-19. Source material: CD4+ T cells from blood, cultured in vitro.

The CDR3 bases are TGTGCCAGCAGTTTCGGGGGGGCGGGTTACTATGGCTACACCTTC. Translated, it gives CASSFGGAGYYGYTF. The chain carries TRBV12-3 or TRBV12-4 and TRBJ1-2; D perhaps matches TRBD1 (6 bases). The ends were cut back, 3 bases at V and 3 bases at J, with 14 bases in the middle. This CDR3 is 15 amino acids long.